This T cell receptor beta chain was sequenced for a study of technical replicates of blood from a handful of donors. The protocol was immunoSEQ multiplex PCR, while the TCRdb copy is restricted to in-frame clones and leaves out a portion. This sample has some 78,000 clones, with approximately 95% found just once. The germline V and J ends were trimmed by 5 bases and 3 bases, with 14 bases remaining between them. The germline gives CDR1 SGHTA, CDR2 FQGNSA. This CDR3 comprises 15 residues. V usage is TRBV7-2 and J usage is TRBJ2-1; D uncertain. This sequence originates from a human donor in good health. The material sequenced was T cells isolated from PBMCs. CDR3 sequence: CASSQWVENYNEQFF. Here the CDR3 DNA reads TGTGCCAGCAGCCAATGGGTGGAGAACTACAATGAGCAGTTCTTC. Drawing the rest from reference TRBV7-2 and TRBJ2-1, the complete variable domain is GAGVSQSPSNKVTEKGKDVELRCDPISGHTALYWYRQSLGQGLEFLIYFQGNSAPDKSGLPSDRFSAERTGGSVSTLTIQRTQQEDSAVYLCASSQWVENYNEQFFGPGTRLTVL.